This is a list of T cell receptor beta chains from one sample in a study of cytomegalovirus exposure and HLA in healthy donors. Here immunoSEQ multiplex PCR was the method, and the copy in TCRdb shows in-frame clones only, minus some. The profile shows roughly 300,000 clones, roughly 87% of them singletons. The sequencing sample was made of PBMCs. These receptor sequences come from a woman aged 25 to 39 in good health and CMV-seropositive. The CDR3 runs from the conserved cysteine through the conserved F or W. D genes are given only for firm matches. The listing skips clone size in some rows; elsewhere it reads once, few, many or a size class.

d_gene	v_gene	j_gene	len	abundance	CDR3aa	CDR3nt
TRBD1	TRBV29-1	TRBJ2-7	12	-	CTVGQSSYEQYF	TGCACCGTGGGACAGAGCTCCTACGAGCAGTACTTC
TRBD1	TRBV27	TRBJ1-4	16	-	CASSFRGRTGDEKLFF	TGTGCCAGCAGTTTCCGGGGCCGGACAGGGGATGAAAAACTGTTTTTT
-	TRBV6-1	TRBJ2-7	12	once	CASRGSSYEQYF	TGTGCCAGTCGAGGGAGCTCCTACGAGCAGTACTTC
-	TRBV4-1	TRBJ1-1	12	-	CASSPGGGRAFF	TGCGCCAGCAGCCCCGGGGGAGGGAGAGCTTTCTTT
TRBD2	TRBV29-1	TRBJ2-1	18	-	CSVELAGRRSGSYNEQFF	TGCAGCGTTGAACTAGCGGGACGACGCTCTGGCTCCTACAATGAGCAGTTCTTC
TRBD2	TRBV15	TRBJ2-1	16	-	CATSRGLAGIRNEQFF	TGTGCCACCAGCAGGGGGCTAGCGGGAATAAGGAATGAGCAGTTCTTC
-	TRBV5-1	TRBJ2-1	13	-	CASSLAWGYEQFF	TGCGCCAGCAGCTTGGCCTGGGGGTATGAGCAGTTCTTC
TRBD1	TRBV5-1	TRBJ1-2	15	few	CASSPAGGQSYGYTF	TGCGCCAGCAGCCCCGCGGGGGGACAGTCCTATGGCTACACCTTC
-	TRBV27	TRBJ2-1	13	-	CASTQVAGGDKFF	TGTGCCAGCACCCAGGTCGCAGGTGGGGATAAGTTCTTC
-	TRBV9	TRBJ2-7	15	-	CASSVAITGWYEQYF	TGTGCCAGCAGCGTAGCTATCACAGGGTGGTACGAGCAGTACTTC
-	TRBV9	TRBJ1-1	14	few	CASSVAGQNTEAFF	TGTGCCAGCAGCGTAGCGGGGCAGAACACTGAAGCTTTCTTT
TRBD1	TRBV19	TRBJ1-2	15	-	CASSLLGGTGDGYTF	TGTGCCAGTAGTTTATTAGGTGGGACAGGCGATGGCTACACCTTC
-	TRBV9	TRBJ1-1	15	once	CASSVGVGSNTEAFF	TGTGCCAGCAGCGTAGGAGTAGGGTCGAACACTGAAGCTTTCTTT
-	TRBV28	TRBJ2-7	12	-	CASSFTPGEQYF	TGTGCCAGCAGTTTTACCCCAGGCGAGCAGTACTTC
TRBD2	TRBV27	TRBJ2-2	15	-	CASSLGLVGAGELFF	TGTGCCAGCAGTTTGGGACTAGTAGGAGCCGGGGAGCTGTTTTTT
TRBD1	TRBV4-3	TRBJ1-3	15	-	CASSQARGPGNTIYF	TGCGCCAGCAGCCAAGCCAGGGGGCCGGGAAACACCATATATTTT
-	TRBV25-1	TRBJ2-5	13	-	CASSVELQETQYF	TGTGCCAGCAGTGTAGAGCTCCAAGAGACCCAGTACTTC
TRBD1	TRBV5-1	TRBJ1-2	13	-	CASRRTGVYGYTF	TGCGCCAGCAGGCGCACAGGGGTCTATGGCTACACCTTC
TRBD2	TRBV5-6	TRBJ2-7	13	-	CASSYASGDEQYF	TGTGCCAGCAGCTATGCTAGCGGGGACGAGCAGTACTTC
-	TRBV10-3	TRBJ2-7	13	-	CAINPDGGTEQYF	TGTGCCATCAACCCCGATGGGGGAACGGAGCAGTACTTC